These T cell receptor beta chains were read from a single sample in a study of PD-1 blockade in classical Hodgkin lymphoma. Measured with immunoSEQ multiplex PCR; TCRdb has only the in-frame clones, and not every one. The table records 7,300 or so clones, over 65% of them present only once. The sequences come from peripheral blood mononuclear cells (PBMCs), collected at baseline. These TCRs come from a human donor with classical Hodgkin lymphoma. Each CDR3 is given with its conserved first and last residue. D genes are given only for firm matches. The size entry is marked missing in some rows and otherwise reads once, few, many or a size class.

abundance	d_gene	v_gene	j_gene	CDR3aa	CDR3nt
few	NA	TRBV5-1	TRBJ1-2	CASRLRDGSLYGYTF	TGCGCCAGCAGACTACGGGACGGTAGCCTTTATGGCTACACCTTC
NA	TRBD1	TRBV7-8	TRBJ1-5	CASSPDREGRNQPQHF	TGTGCCAGCAGCCCGGACAGGGAAGGACGCAATCAGCCCCAGCATTTT
NA	TRBD1	TRBV19	TRBJ1-2	CASSPTGWHGYTF	TGTGCCAGTAGCCCGACAGGGTGGCATGGCTACACCTTC
NA	NA	TRBV27	TRBJ2-1	CASSLPGVYEQFF	TGTGCCAGCAGTTTGCCGGGAGTTTATGAGCAGTTCTTC
NA	NA	TRBV5-6	TRBJ1-6	CASSYVYSPLHF	TGTGCCAGCAGCTACGTTTATTCACCCCTCCACTTT
NA	TRBD1	TRBV29-1	TRBJ2-5	CSVPTGATAFQETQYF	TGCAGCGTTCCGACAGGGGCCACAGCCTTCCAAGAGACCCAGTACTTC
NA	NA	TRBV5-1	TRBJ1-1	CASSLGTEAFF	TGCGCCAGCAGCTTGGGCACTGAAGCTTTCTTT
NA	NA	TRBV6-1	TRBJ2-5	CASSAGPLLAPEETQYF	TGTGCCAGCAGTGCGGGACCGCTCCTCGCCCCCGAAGAGACCCAGTACTTC
NA	NA	TRBV6-4	TRBJ2-2	CASSEAETGELFF	TGTGCCAGCAGTGAGGCGGAAACCGGGGAGCTGTTTTTT
NA	NA	TRBV5-6	TRBJ2-5	CASSLDGESTETQYF	TGTGCCAGCAGCCTCGACGGGGAATCAACGGAGACCCAGTACTTC
NA	NA	TRBV5-6	TRBJ1-1	CASSLPGHSNTEAFF	TGTGCCAGCAGCTTACCGGGACACTCGAACACTGAAGCTTTCTTT
NA	TRBD2	TRBV2	TRBJ2-3	CASSPGTSGGVDTQYF	TGTGCCAGCAGTCCCGGGACTAGCGGGGGTGTAGATACGCAGTATTTT
once	NA	TRBV19	TRBJ1-4	CAVPRGARANEKLFF	TGTGCCGTCCCTCGGGGGGCTCGAGCTAATGAAAAACTGTTTTTT
NA	NA	TRBV7-9	TRBJ2-7	CASSSAQRYEQYF	TGTGCCAGCAGCTCCGCTCAAAGATACGAGCAGTACTTC
NA	TRBD2	TRBV19	TRBJ2-2	CASSMPYGLAGGPNTGELFF	TGTGCCAGTAGTATGCCGTATGGGCTAGCGGGAGGGCCGAACACCGGGGAGCTGTTTTTT
NA	NA	TRBV27	TRBJ2-7	CASSLSTGYEQYF	TGTGCCAGCAGTTTATCTACAGGGTACGAGCAGTACTTC
NA	NA	TRBV29-1	TRBJ2-3	CSVGRGAFTDTQYF	TGCAGCGTTGGGAGAGGGGCCTTCACAGATACGCAGTATTTT
few	TRBD2	TRBV19	TRBJ2-2	CASKVAGVDTGELFF	TGTGCCAGTAAGGTCGCGGGAGTCGACACCGGGGAGCTGTTTTTT
NA	NA	TRBV10-1	TRBJ2-5	CASSENKGYGETQYF	TGCGCCAGCAGTGAGAACAAGGGATATGGGGAGACCCAGTACTTC
NA	NA	TRBV27	TRBJ1-2	CASSGQPNYGYTF	TGTGCCAGCAGTGGCCAGCCTAACTATGGCTACACCTTC
NA	TRBD1	TRBV9	TRBJ2-4	CASSVGTGQGKNIQYF	TGTGCCAGCAGCGTAGGAACGGGACAGGGCAAAAACATTCAGTACTTC
NA	NA	TRBV5-8	TRBJ1-2	CASTGDFYGYTF	TGTGCCAGCACCGGGGACTTCTATGGCTACACCTTC
NA	TRBD1	TRBV4-1	TRBJ2-7	CASSQDSRQGGYEQYF	TGCGCCAGCAGCCAAGACTCAAGACAGGGTGGGTACGAGCAGTACTTC
NA	NA	TRBV2	TRBJ1-4	CASTRGGRLEKLFF	TGTGCCAGCACTCGAGGGGGACGGCTTGAAAAACTGTTTTTT
NA	NA	TRBV7-2	TRBJ2-7	CASSLGSYEQYF	TGTGCCAGCAGCTTAGGATCCTACGAGCAGTACTTC
NA	NA	TRBV12-5	TRBJ2-2	CASGLLQIRELFF	TGTGCTAGTGGTTTGTTGCAGATCAGGGAGCTGTTTTTT
NA	NA	TRBV4-1	TRBJ2-7	CASSQLRDYEQYF	TGCGCCAGCAGCCAACTCCGGGACTACGAGCAGTACTTC
NA	NA	TRBV13	TRBJ2-7	CASTSGRSYEQYF	TGTGCCAGCACCTCCGGAAGGTCCTACGAGCAGTACTTC
NA	TRBD1	TRBV7-9	TRBJ2-2	CASSGTGPGELFF	TGTGCCAGCTCCGGGACAGGGCCCGGGGAGCTGTTTTTT
NA	NA	TRBV12-5	TRBJ1-1	CASGLKPGPARFYTEAFF	TGTGCTAGTGGTTTGAAACCGGGCCCGGCACGGTTTTACACTGAAGCTTTCTTT
NA	NA	TRBV5-1	TRBJ1-6	CASTPLGQGNSPLHF	TGCGCCAGCACCCCCTTGGGGCAGGGGAATTCACCCCTCCACTTT
NA	NA	TRBV4-2	TRBJ2-7	CASSAQGSGYEQYF	TGTGCCAGCAGCGCCCAGGGGTCGGGGTACGAGCAGTACTTC
NA	TRBD1	TRBV23-1	TRBJ2-7	CARDRGEREQYF	TGCGCCAGGGACAGGGGGGAAAGGGAGCAGTACTTC
NA	TRBD2	TRBV2	TRBJ2-3	CASRASGDDTQYF	TGTGCCAGCAGGGCTAGCGGGGATGATACGCAGTATTTT
NA	NA	TRBV9	TRBJ2-7	CASSPDGPYEQYF	TGTGCCAGCAGCCCAGATGGCCCCTACGAGCAGTACTTC
NA	NA	TRBV10-1	TRBJ2-1	CASSEGRRFF	TGCGCCAGCAGTGAGGGGCGTCGGTTCTTC
NA	NA	TRBV2	TRBJ1-4	CASSDLAAGTSREKLFF	TGTGCCAGCAGTGACCTGGCAGCGGGTACGAGTAGGGAAAAACTGTTTTTT
NA	NA	TRBV21-1	TRBJ2-2	CASSTGTGGANTGELFF	TGTGCCAGCAGCACTGGGACAGGGGGCGCGAACACCGGGGAGCTGTTTTTT
NA	TRBD2	TRBV11-1	TRBJ2-1	CASRGPGLAGAEQFF	TGTGCCAGCAGGGGACCGGGACTAGCGGGAGCCGAGCAGTTCTTC
NA	NA	TRBV11-2	TRBJ1-1	CASSFAGRNTEAFF	TGTGCCAGCAGCTTTGCAGGGAGGAACACTGAAGCTTTCTTT
NA	NA	TRBV30	TRBJ1-4	CACKGGSNEKLFF	TGTGCCTGCAAGGGGGGTTCCAATGAAAAACTGTTTTTT
NA	TRBD2	TRBV6-6	TRBJ2-2	CASNGGSGINTGELFF	TGTGCCAGCAACGGAGGAAGCGGGATAAACACCGGGGAGCTGTTTTTT
NA	TRBD1	TRBV5-5	TRBJ2-7	CASSPGQGGVYEQYF	TGTGCCAGCAGCCCGGGACAGGGTGGGGTTTACGAGCAGTACTTC
few	TRBD2	TRBV13	TRBJ2-3	CASSFWRGGHADTQYF	TGTGCCAGCAGCTTCTGGCGGGGGGGCCACGCAGATACGCAGTATTTT
NA	NA	TRBV6-5	TRBJ2-7	CASSTVGWVQYF	TGTGCCAGCAGCACCGTGGGTTGGGTGCAGTACTTC
once	NA	TRBV6-5	TRBJ1-5	CASGRDQPQHF	TGTGCCAGCGGGAGGGACCAGCCCCAGCATTTT
NA	TRBD1	TRBV14	TRBJ1-2	CASSLTGVGYTF	TGTGCCAGCAGCCTTACAGGGGTCGGCTACACCTTC
NA	NA	TRBV7-2	TRBJ2-1	CASSLPGAGRNEQFF	TGTGCCAGCAGCTTACCGGGAGCGGGTAGGAATGAGCAGTTCTTC
NA	NA	TRBV28	TRBJ1-4	CASNSFRGITNEKLFF	TGTGCCAGCAACTCTTTCCGGGGCATAACTAATGAAAAACTGTTTTTT
NA	TRBD2	TRBV10-3	TRBJ2-3	CAIGERGDTDTQYF	TGTGCCATAGGAGAACGGGGGGACACAGATACGCAGTATTTT
NA	NA	TRBV29-1	TRBJ2-1	CSVEVPPNTYNEQFF	TGCAGCGTTGAGGTCCCCCCCAACACTTACAATGAGCAGTTCTTC
NA	NA	TRBV19	TRBJ2-7	CAAGQLYEQYF	TGTGCCGCCGGACAGTTGTACGAGCAGTACTTC